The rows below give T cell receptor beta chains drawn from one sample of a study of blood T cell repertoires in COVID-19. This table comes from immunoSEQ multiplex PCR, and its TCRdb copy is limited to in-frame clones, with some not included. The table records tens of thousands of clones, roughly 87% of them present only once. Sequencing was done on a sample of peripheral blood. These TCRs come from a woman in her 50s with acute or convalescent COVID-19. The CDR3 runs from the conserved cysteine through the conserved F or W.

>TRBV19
CASIKIPLTGGDGYTF
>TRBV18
CASSPGTGANYGYTF
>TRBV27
CASRNLPAVANGYTF
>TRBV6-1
CASSENRANTDTQYF
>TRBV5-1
CASSLAGTGDGYTF
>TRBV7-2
CASSPATGIRSPLHF
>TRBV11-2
CASSSSGGAGDTQYF
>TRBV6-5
CASSNPGQLVHEAFF
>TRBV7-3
CASSFGLAGVGETQYF
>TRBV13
CASSQLSGGTYEQYF
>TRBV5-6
CASSHTGNYGYTF
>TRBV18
CASSPRIAHTEAFF
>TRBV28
CASSFRGWTYEQYF
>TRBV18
CASSPGTSPADTQYF
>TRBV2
CASSEGQGASYEQYF
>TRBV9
CASSTLGGPNTGELFF
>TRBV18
CASSPPRTGSTGELFF
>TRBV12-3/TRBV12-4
CASSLSANYGYTF
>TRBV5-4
CASSSRGAGNEKLFF
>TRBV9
CASSPSWTGGAFF
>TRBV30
CAWSAGGDQPQHF
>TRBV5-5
CASTTVDAEAFF
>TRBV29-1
CSVETGHSNTEAFF
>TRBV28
CASSLGNRVGYTF
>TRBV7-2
CASSLSHRGGEKLFF
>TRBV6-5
CASSFTSGLYNEQFF
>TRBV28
CASSGRSWETQYF
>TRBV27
CASSLSLRYEQYF
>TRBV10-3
CAISEWSRGNMNTEAFF
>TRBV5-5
CASSFTGEEQFF
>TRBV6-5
CASSKRQGSGELFF
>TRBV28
CASRTGTGASNTEAFF
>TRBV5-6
CASSPGWTGFGEAFF
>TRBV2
CASSATRILNNEQFF
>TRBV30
CAGNFWSSYNEQFF
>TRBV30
CAWSPFLAGGTDTQYF
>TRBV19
CASSLATGAEGNQPQHF
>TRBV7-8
CASSLLAGGSSNYGYTF
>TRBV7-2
CASSLAVGREPNNEQFF
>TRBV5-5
CASSARESTF
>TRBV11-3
CASSLESSQGEQFF
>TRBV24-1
CATSDSSDREQFF
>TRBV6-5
CASRLNRGPYEQYF
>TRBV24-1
CATSDAASTDTQYF
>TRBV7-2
CASSLSVENGRSGNTIYF
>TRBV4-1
CASSPGWDSSGNTIYF
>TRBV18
CASSPSARSFGYEQYF
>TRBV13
CASSPGTRTQEQYF
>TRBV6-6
CASSFTLRTEPEAFF
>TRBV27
CASSFLGVASGRNEQYF
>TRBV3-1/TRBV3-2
CASSMGGEQYF
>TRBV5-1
CASSWRQGPNTEAFF
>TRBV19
CASSSKDRGILSEDTQYF
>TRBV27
CASKGPTGPEKLFF
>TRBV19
CASSISGRNSNQPQHF
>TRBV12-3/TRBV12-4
CASSLRVEDGYTF
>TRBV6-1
CASSEITSRLPTTPTDTQYF